These 10 T cell receptor beta chains came from one sample sequenced in a study of T cell responses to AZD1222 COVID-19 vaccine. Sequencing was performed with immunoSEQ multiplex PCR; in TCRdb, only in-frame clones are kept and a portion is missing. The data contain more than 150,000 clones, 85% to 95% of them singletons. The sample in question was peripheral blood, obtained on day 0 of AZD1222 vaccination. These receptors all stem from an adult in good health.

The J gene is TRBJ1-5, the V gene TRBV5-8; TRBD1 might be the D (6 bases). CDR1 and CDR2 (germline): SGHTS, YDEGEE. CDR3 length: 15 amino acids. Trimming stripped 2 bases from V and 0 bases from J, with 9 bases between. CDR3 sequence reads: CASSLGQLSNQPQHF. CDR3 sequence (DNA): TGTGCCAGCAGCTTAGGACAGCTTAGCAATCAGCCCCAGCATTTT.

V is TRBV6-4 and J is TRBJ2-1; 14 bases align to TRBD2. This CDR3 contains 16 residues. Per germline, CDR1 MRHNA and CDR2 SNTAGT. V gave up 0 bases and J gave up 6 bases; unmatched junction bases: 1. DNA for the CDR3: TGTGCCAGCAGTGACTCGGGGACTAGCGGGAGCAATGAGCAGTTCTTC. It encodes CASSDSGTSGSNEQFF.

The gene calls are TRBV2 and TRBJ1-1; tentative D call: TRBD1 (6 bases). Germline lookup yields CDR1 SNHLY and CDR2 FYNNEI. CDR3 size: 14 residues. With 0 bases removed from V and 11 bases from J, the gap between germline ends came to 16 bases. The CDR3 region is CASSEALQGYGAFF. The CDR3 DNA reads TGTGCCAGCAGTGAAGCGCTTCAGGGGTACGGGGCTTTCTTT.

The chain combines TRBV4-1 with TRBJ1-1, with TRBD1 as a possible D gene (6 bases). In germline, CDR1 is MGHRA, CDR2 YSYEKL. The ends were cut back, 0 bases at V and 3 bases at J, with 26 bases in the middle. The CDR3 is 20 amino acids. This CDR3 is CASSQDSPLGASAKDTEAFF. CDR3 nucleotides: TGCGCCAGCAGCCAAGATTCCCCATTGGGGGCCTCAGCGAAGGACACTGAAGCTTTCTTT.

This chain connects TRBV5-1 to TRBJ1-4; maybe TRBD1 (5 bases). This CDR3 region has 14 residues. Germline V CDR1 and CDR2: SGHRS, YFSETQ. V lost 2 bases, J lost 6 bases, and 11 bases lay in between. The CDR3 here is CASSFGRVDEKLFF. The CDR3 nucleotides are TGCGCCAGCAGCTTCGGCAGGGTGGATGAAAAACTGTTTTTT.

The chain couples TRBV7-9 to TRBJ1-1; 7 bases fit TRBD1. This CDR3 region has 15 residues. Trimming took 3 bases from V and 4 from J; bases not matched to a gene: 8. Germline CDR1 and CDR2: SEHNR and FQNEAQ (reference sequence). The CDR3 here is CASSFDLNRGTEAFF. The CDR3 nucleotides are TGTGCCAGCAGCTTTGATCTGAACAGGGGCACTGAAGCTTTCTTT.

In DNA form, the CDR3 reads TGTGCCAGTAGTATTATAGGGGAGACCCAGTACTTC. It is translated as CASSIIGETQYF. The chain combines TRBV19 with TRBJ2-5; unclear D gene. The germline V gene encodes CDR1 LNHDA and CDR2 SQIVND (reference sequence). The CDR3 runs 12 residues. The V end lost 3 bases, the J end lost 5 bases, and 7 bases lay between the germline ends.

In its sample, this clone was seen a few times. The V call is TRBV9, the J call TRBJ2-1; 9 positions match TRBD2. The CDR3 is made up of 17 amino acids. The germline CDR1 and CDR2 sequences are SGDLS and YYNGEE. V lost 0 bases, J lost 4 bases, and 8 bases stayed unmatched. CDR3 coding DNA: TGTGCCAGCAGCGTAGGGGCTAGCGGGGTGGTTTACAATGAGCAGTTCTTC. The encoded protein is CASSVGASGVVYNEQFF.

V and J are TRBV18 and TRBJ1-1; D call uncertain. Trimming left V 0 bases short and J 8 bases short, with 16 bases between. This CDR3 has 15 amino acids. The germline CDR1 and CDR2 sequences are KGHSH and LQKENI. The CDR3, as DNA: TGTGCCAGCTCACCACCGGCAATCGTTGAGGGAGAAGCTTTCTTT. Protein sequence: CASSPPAIVEGEAFF.

The gene calls are TRBV27 and TRBJ1-2; maybe TRBD1 (6 bases). V dropped 3 bases and J dropped 6 bases, with 11 bases sitting between them. This CDR3 is built from 13 residues. Looked up from germline, CDR1 is MNHEY and CDR2 is SMNVEV (reference sequence). In DNA form, the CDR3 reads TGTGCCAGCAGTTTGTTTGAGGGGGATGGCTACACCTTC. This gives the protein CASSLFEGDGYTF.